A single T cell receptor beta chain is shown here with its context. No antigen is known for it. The data were taken from a study of cytomegalovirus exposure and HLA in healthy donors. Study observations and caveats: Presence/absence comparisons presumed near-even sequencing depth among donors.

This PCR relied on a set of 60 Vbeta primers and 13 Jbeta primers. Assay used: immunoSEQ multiplex PCR; TCRdb lists only in-frame clones, some missing. The table has tens of thousands of clones, just over 75% seen once; the top ten hold under 6.5%. V was pared by 5 bases and J by 2 bases, with 9 bases of the junction left unmatched. The CDR3 is made up of 15 amino acids. CDR1 is SGHVS, CDR2 FQNEAQ, per germline. The chain combines TRBV7-8 with TRBJ2-7; 7 bases are shared with TRBD1. This TCR derives from a man aged 50 to 60 in good health and CMV-seronegative. The sequenced sample consisted of PBMCs. The CDR3 protein is CASSHAGQVTYEQYF. The CDR3 DNA reads TGTGCCAGCAGCCACGCAGGACAGGTTACCTACGAGCAGTACTTC.